This T cell receptor (beta chain) comes out of a study of shared clonotypes between healthy human individuals. Findings and caveats of the study: Between a few donors, naive CD4 clonotypes were shared at a level of roughly 5.5%.

Running of the assay took place at deep level. Profiled with immunoSEQ multiplex PCR; TCRdb holds only in-frame clones, not every one. The repertoire consists of some 1 million clones, with around 74% occurring once and the leading ten covering about 1.4%. On this clone itself: What it binds is not known.

Germline CDR1 is SGHRS and CDR2 is YFSETQ. The CDR3 runs to 15 residues. Trimming at V came to 6 bases and at J to 1 base, leaving 7 bases not matched to a gene. The sample consisted of memory CD4+ T cells sorted from blood. Sample subset: CD45RA-negative fraction. V is TRBV5-1 and J is TRBJ2-7; 10 nucleotides agree with TRBD2. The TCR sequence derives from a young man in good health. The CDR3 sequence: CASTSGSRGSYEQYF. DNA for the CDR3: TGCGCCAGCACTAGCGGGAGCCGAGGGTCCTACGAGCAGTACTTC.